This T cell receptor beta chain was identified during a study of type 1 regulatory T cells (dated by TCRdb to the early 2020s). With regard to the full study: An in vitro protocol by which a Tr1-enriched, alloantigen-specific CD4 T cell product named T-allo10 was generated was characterized in the study. T-allo10 was under clinical evaluation in patients with hematological malignancies receiving allogeneic hematopoietic stem cell transplantation. General findings and caveats noted by the study authors: Compared with non-Tr1 cells, Tr1 cells had a TCR repertoire that was more restricted, a finding the study read as clonal expansion induced by alloantigen.

The instrument given in TCRdb is Illumina MiSeq. Through fastp at Q25 and MiXCR, TCRdb rebuilt clones from the public reads, retaining in-frame beta chains. Identical CDR3 protein sequences are pooled into one entry, listed with their most common genes and DNA. This sample has 60,000 to 70,000 distinct CDR3 sequences in its table, and roughly 49% of those were observed once. Around 2.1% of the sample is in the top ten clones. For this clonotype: The specificity of this receptor is unknown. No per-base quality is available; no much larger clone lies one base away.

At the junction V is shortened by 2 bases and J by 0 bases, with 14 bases in between. From its cysteine to its phenylalanine, the CDR3 spans 17 amino acids. Of the read, only the CDR3 DNA is kept; its 51 bases are in frame from base 1. The CDR1 and CDR2 encoded by the germline V gene are KGHSH and LQKENI. The rearranged segments are TRBV18 and TRBJ1-3; the D segment cannot be called with confidence. The sequencing sample was made of cultured non-Tr1 T cells, either the whole culture or a sorted T cell fraction (not recorded which). This specimen's cell subset or site label, per the study, means: non-Tr1 population from the T-allo10 product. This receptor was taken from a human donor in good health. The CDR3 protein: CASSPSGSGSSGNTIYF. The nucleotide sequence reads TGTGCCAGCTCACCATCCGGAAGCGGGAGCTCTGGAAACACCATATATTTT. With the portions outside the CDR3 filled from the reference TRBV18 and TRBJ1-3 genes, the complete variable region becomes NAGVMQNPRHLVRRRGQEARLRCSPMKGHSHVYWYRQLPEEGLKFMVYLQKENIIDESGMPKERFSAEFPKEGPSILRIQQVVRGDSAAYFCASSPSGSGSSGNTIYFGEGSWLTVV.